This TCR beta chain was retrieved from a study of T cells in Graves' hyperthyroidism and ophthalmopathy. Whole-study results and caveats: Most clonotypes that expanded in the thyroid above 0.001 also showed up in blood.

For Graves' hyperthyroidism to be stable, ophthalmopathy could not progress within 18 months. In patients aged 18 to 65, hyperthyroidism was newly diagnosed, with duration under 2 months. Diagnosis relied on clinical symptoms, serum thyroxine and TRAb, thyroid ultrasound and orbital computed tomography. Trimming removed 5 bases from V and 2 bases from J, with 19 bases in between. The length of the CDR3 is 16 residues. From germline, CDR1 is SGHTA and CDR2 FQGTGA. Amplified regions were TCR beta CDR3 sequences from RNA transcripts. Researchers ran a first-round RT-PCR on the TCR CDR3 using the HTBI primer set. TCRdb reprocessed the multiplex PCR reads via MiXCR and lists one record per CDR3 protein. The sample contains 600,000 to 800,000 distinct CDR3 sequences, roughly 32% of which appear only once. Only a few counts were recorded for this clonotype. The antigen is unknown.

The rearrangement links TRBV7-3 to TRBJ2-7; TRBD1 might be the D (6 bases). Sequencing was done on a sample of blood. This clonotype was sampled from a woman in her 40s with Graves' hyperthyroidism. DNA of the CDR3: TGTGCCAGCAGCCAAGAAATGGGACATTACCCCTACGAGCAGTACTTC. It codes for CASSQEMGHYPYEQYF.